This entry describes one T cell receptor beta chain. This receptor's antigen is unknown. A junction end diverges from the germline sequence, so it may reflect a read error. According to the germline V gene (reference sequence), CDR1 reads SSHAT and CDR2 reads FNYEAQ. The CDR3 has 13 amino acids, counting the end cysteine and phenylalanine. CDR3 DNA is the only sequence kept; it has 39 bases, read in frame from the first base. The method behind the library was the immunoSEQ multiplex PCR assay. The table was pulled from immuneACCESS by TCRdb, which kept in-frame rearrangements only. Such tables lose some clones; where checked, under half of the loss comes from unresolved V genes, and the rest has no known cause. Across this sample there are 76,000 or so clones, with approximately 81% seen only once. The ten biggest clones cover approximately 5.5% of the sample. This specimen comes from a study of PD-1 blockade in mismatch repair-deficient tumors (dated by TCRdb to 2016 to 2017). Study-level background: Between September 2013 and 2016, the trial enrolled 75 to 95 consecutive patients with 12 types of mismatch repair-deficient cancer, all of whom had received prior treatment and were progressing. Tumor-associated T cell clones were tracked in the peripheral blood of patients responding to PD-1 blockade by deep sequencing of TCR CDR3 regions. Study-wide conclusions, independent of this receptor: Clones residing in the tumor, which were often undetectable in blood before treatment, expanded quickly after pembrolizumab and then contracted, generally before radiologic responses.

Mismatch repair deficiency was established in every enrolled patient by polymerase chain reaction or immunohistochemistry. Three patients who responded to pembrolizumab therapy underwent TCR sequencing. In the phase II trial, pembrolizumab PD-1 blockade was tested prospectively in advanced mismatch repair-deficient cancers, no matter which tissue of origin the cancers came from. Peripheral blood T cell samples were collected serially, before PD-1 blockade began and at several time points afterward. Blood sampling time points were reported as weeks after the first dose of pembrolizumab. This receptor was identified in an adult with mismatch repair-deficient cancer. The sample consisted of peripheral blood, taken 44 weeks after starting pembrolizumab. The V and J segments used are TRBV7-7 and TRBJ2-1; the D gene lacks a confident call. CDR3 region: CASSLDRHNEQFF. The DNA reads TGTGCTAGCAGCCTAGACCGTCACAATGAGCAGTTCTTC.